The 21 T cell receptor beta chains reported below all come from one sample, sequenced in a study of T cells after somatic rescue of genetic block. Here immunoSEQ multiplex PCR was the method, and the copy in TCRdb shows in-frame clones only, minus some. The top ten hold about 12% of the sample, which has approximately 10,000 clones, about two thirds seen once. The material sequenced was peripheral blood mononuclear cells (PBMCs). The source of these receptors is a boy younger than 18.

The gene calls are TRBV28 and TRBJ1-2; 10 bases match TRBD1. CDR3 length: 15 residues. V shed 2 bases, J shed 4 bases, and the junction held 4 bases outside the gene matches. Per germline, CDR1 MDHEN and CDR2 SYDVKM. The CDR3, as DNA: TGTGCCAGCAGTTTAGACAGGGGGCGCGTCTATGGCTACACCTTC. Its protein is CASSLDRGRVYGYTF.

The rearrangement uses TRBV6-5 and TRBJ2-1; D uncertain. CDR3 length: 15 amino acids. Germline V gene data show CDR1 as MNHEY and CDR2 as SVGAGI. Trimming left V 0 bases short and J 4 bases short, with 10 bases between. In DNA, the CDR3 is TGTGCCAGCAGTTACTCAGGTCGTGATTACAATGAGCAGTTCTTC. This translates into CASSYSGRDYNEQFF.

This clone was detected a few times. This sequence joins TRBV18 and TRBJ2-7; D is perhaps TRBD1 (6 bases). Germline V CDR1 and CDR2: KGHSH, LQKENI. The CDR3 has 17 amino acids. Trimming cost V 3 bases and J 2 bases, with 20 bases left between them. The CDR3 region is CASSPNRATLGTYEQYF. DNA for the CDR3: TGTGCCAGCTCACCGAACAGGGCCACTTTGGGGACCTACGAGCAGTACTTC.

This chain links TRBV19 with TRBJ1-2; possible D gene TRBD1, 5 bases. Germline CDR1 and CDR2: LNHDA and SQIVND (reference sequence). V was shortened by 3 bases and J by 4 bases, with 9 bases between the two germline ends. CDR3 length: 13 residues. The CDR3 here is CASSISGRYGYTF. CDR3 DNA: TGTGCCAGTAGTATTTCGGGGCGCTATGGCTACACCTTC.

The chain has TRBV9 and TRBJ2-2, with D perhaps matching TRBD2 (5 bases). This CDR3 has 14 residues. Deletions cut 6 bases from V and 7 bases from J, with 16 bases between. The V gene's germline CDR1 is SGDLS and CDR2 YYNGEE. The CDR3 DNA reads TGTGCCAGCACGCGGAGCGGACTTGGCGGGGAGCTGTTTTTT. It codes for CASTRSGLGGELFF.

The rearrangement uses TRBV4-1 and TRBJ1-1; TRBD1 might be the D (5 bases). The germline CDR1 and CDR2 sequences are MGHRA and YSYEKL. The V end lost 2 bases, the J end lost 0 bases, and 22 bases lay between the germline ends. The CDR3 extends over 19 amino acids. As DNA, the CDR3 is TGCGCCAGCAGCCAATCCCGACAACAGGCCATATATATGAACACTGAAGCTTTCTTT. Translating gives CASSQSRQQAIYMNTEAFF.

In its sample, this clone is medium-sized. This chain links TRBV21-1 with TRBJ1-1; TRBD1, as called in the table, went unchecked against the DNA. TRBV21-1 is a pseudogene locus. The CDR3 covers 16 residues. CDR3 residues: CASSKPFRGQDTEAFF. The CDR3 nucleotides read TGTGCCAGCAGCAAACCTTTTAGGGGGCAAGACACTGAAGCTTTCTTT.

V and J are TRBV27 and TRBJ2-2, with D maybe TRBD1 (5 bases). CDR1 is MNHEY, CDR2 SMNVEV, per germline (reference sequence). The length of the CDR3 is 15 residues. V lost 3 bases and J lost 5, with 13 bases in between. The CDR3 sequence: CASSLRQGGTGELFF. Written as DNA, the CDR3 is TGTGCCAGCAGTTTGCGTCAGGGCGGTACCGGGGAGCTGTTTTTT.

This clone is termed medium-sized. The chain employs TRBV5-1 and TRBJ2-1; 9 bases are shared with TRBD2. The CDR3 has 16 amino acids. CDR1 SGHRS and CDR2 YFSETQ come from the germline V gene. V lost 4 bases to trimming and J lost 3 bases; unmatched junction nucleotides: 8. The CDR3 loop reads CASSPRGAGGYNEQFF. DNA of the CDR3: TGCGCCAGCAGCCCTAGAGGAGCGGGAGGCTACAATGAGCAGTTCTTC.

V usage is TRBV7-9 and J usage is TRBJ2-5; a weak D match, TRBD1 (5 bases). The CDR3 has 15 amino acids. Looked up from germline, CDR1 is SEHNR and CDR2 is FQNEAQ (reference sequence). V was clipped by 5 bases and J by 2 bases, with 15 bases between them. CDR3 sequence: CASSPLRGLQETQYF. The CDR3, as DNA: TGTGCCAGCAGCCCTTTAAGGGGTCTTCAAGAGACCCAGTACTTC.

V is TRBV2 and J is TRBJ2-2; D assignment may be TRBD1 or TRBD2 (5 bases each). Germline V gives CDR1 SNHLY, CDR2 FYNNEI. The CDR3 sequence is 19 residues long. V lost 8 bases to trimming and J lost 3 bases, with 28 bases between them. CDR3 coding DNA: TGTGCCAGCCTTGGGGCTCCGGGACGCGGCTTGAGGGACACCGGGGAGCTGTTTTTT. Protein product: CASLGAPGRGLRDTGELFF.

The chain recombines TRBV19 with TRBJ2-4; no firm D call. V lost 6 bases and J lost 0, with 12 bases in between. The germline V gene has CDR1 LNHDA and CDR2 SQIVND (reference sequence). The CDR3 sequence is 15 residues long. CDR3 DNA sequence: TGTGCCAGTAGCAAAATTTGGTTAGCCAAAAACATTCAGTACTTC. Its translation: CASSKIWLAKNIQYF.

By share, this clone ranks as medium-sized. This chain links TRBV4-1 with TRBJ1-5; D might be TRBD1 (5 bases). Trimming stripped 2 bases from V and 3 bases from J, with 11 bases between. Germline V gives CDR1 MGHRA, CDR2 YSYEKL. The CDR3 has 15 amino acids. The CDR3 spells CASSQPDSLNQPQHF. DNA of the CDR3: TGCGCCAGCAGCCAACCTGACAGTCTCAATCAGCCCCAGCATTTT.

The sample holds one count of this clone. The rearrangement links TRBV23-1 to TRBJ1-6, with 8 bases identical to TRBD1. TRBV23-1 is assigned to the ORF class and has an uncertain function. J lost 0 bases, V lost 4 bases, and 11 bases had no gene match. The CDR3 is 19 amino acids. The CDR3 region is CASSRPEGQGVSYNSPLHF. The CDR3 bases are TGCGCCAGCAGTCGACCGGAAGGACAGGGCGTCTCCTATAATTCACCCCTCCACTTT.

This sequence joins TRBV1 and TRBJ1-2. TRBV1 is designated a pseudogene. This CDR3 is 13 amino acids long. This chain's CDR3 is CTSSLWKRNGYTF. CDR3 in DNA: TGCACCAGCAGTTTGTGGAAGAGAAATGGCTACACCTTC.

The V and J genes are TRBV28 and TRBJ1-3; 10 positions agree with TRBD1. The junction had 6 bases not matched to a gene; V was cut back by 3 bases and J by 4 bases. Germline loops: CDR1 MDHEN, CDR2 SYDVKM. CDR3 length: 16 amino acids. This CDR3 is CASSFRDRGRGNTIYF. CDR3 bases: TGTGCCAGCAGTTTCCGGGACAGGGGCAGGGGAAACACCATATATTTT. Full variable domain (rest looked up from reference TRBV28 and TRBJ1-3): DVKVTQSSRYLVKRTGEKVFLECVQDMDHENMFWYRQDPGLGLRLIYFSYDVKMKEKGDIPEGYSVSREKKERFSLILESASTNQTSMYLCASSFRDRGRGNTIYFGEGSWLTVV.

The chain combines TRBV5-6 with TRBJ2-7, with a tentative D call TRBD1 (5 bases). Trimming took off 0 bases at V and 4 bases at J, with 11 bases between the two ends. Germline V gene sequence: CDR1 SGHDT, CDR2 YYEEEE. CDR3 size: 14 residues. The CDR3 sequence is CASSLDRRNYEQYF. CDR3 DNA: TGTGCCAGCAGCTTGGACAGGCGGAATTACGAGCAGTACTTC.

J is TRBJ2-3 and V is TRBV18; TRBD2 matches 11 bases. Germline V gene sequence: CDR1 KGHSH, CDR2 LQKENI. This CDR3 spans 16 amino acids. The ends lost 0 bases at V and 5 bases at J; junction bases unmatched: 4. The CDR3 coding sequence is TGTGCCAGCTCACCACCGACTAGCGGGACGGGAGATACGCAGTATTTT. It encodes CASSPPTSGTGDTQYF.

The chain combines TRBV19 with TRBJ2-1; D call uncertain. The CDR3 is 14 amino acids. With 5 bases removed from V and 6 bases from J, the gap between germline ends came to 14 bases. The germline CDR1 and CDR2 sequences are LNHDA and SQIVND (reference sequence). The CDR3 coding sequence is TGTGCCAGTAGTTGGGCGAGCGCCCTCAATGAGCAGTTCTTC. Encoded protein: CASSWASALNEQFF.

This clone rates as medium-sized (0.01 to 0.1%). The J gene is TRBJ1-2, the V gene TRBV30; 7 nucleotides match TRBD1. This CDR3 is built from 15 residues. J gave up 1 base and V 0 bases, and 5 bases lay outside the gene matches. Germline V CDR1 and CDR2: GTSNPN, SVGIG (reference sequence). The CDR3 nucleotides are TGTGCCTGGAGTGTAACTCGGGACAGTAACTATGGCTACACCTTC. Translating gives CAWSVTRDSNYGYTF.

The chain is built from TRBV6-6 and TRBJ2-7; D may be TRBD2 (5 bases). The CDR3 runs 16 residues. Trimming removed 5 bases from V and 3 bases from J, with 20 bases in between. Looked up from germline, CDR1 is MNHNY and CDR2 is SVGAGI (reference sequence). CDR3 sequence (DNA): TGTGCCAGCAGTACCCCATCCCTTCCCGGGGTCTACGAGCAGTACTTC. Residues: CASSTPSLPGVYEQYF.